A single sample is the source of the 8 T cell receptor beta chains below, sequenced in a study of blood T cell repertoires in COVID-19. Libraries were prepared by immunoSEQ multiplex PCR; TCRdb keeps only in-frame clonotypes and omits some of them. The sample has some 96,000 clones; roughly nine tenths are singletons. Sequencing input: peripheral blood. All receptors derive from a man aged 45 to 65 with active COVID-19.

The rearrangement joins TRBV6-5 to TRBJ1-2, with a weak D call TRBD1 (6 bases). The ends were cut back, 4 bases at V and 3 bases at J, with 9 bases in the middle. In germline, CDR1 is MNHEY, CDR2 SVGAGI. The CDR3 is 13 amino acids. The CDR3 protein is CASSLTGDYGYTF. The DNA of the CDR3 is TGTGCCAGCAGTTTGACAGGAGACTATGGCTACACCTTC.

In DNA form, the CDR3 reads TGTGCCACCAGCGGGAGACAGGGGGGCCCTGCTCAGCCCCAGCATTTT. Its translation is CATSGRQGGPAQPQHF. This sequence joins TRBV15 and TRBJ1-5, with 9 bases lining up with TRBD1. V shed 5 bases and J 6 bases; nucleotides not matched to a gene: 11. The CDR3 is 16 amino acids. Looked up from germline, CDR1 is LNHNV and CDR2 is YYDKDF (reference sequence). The full variable domain, completed using reference TRBV15 and TRBJ1-5, is DAMVIQNPRYQVTQFGKPVTLSCSQTLNHNVMYWYQQKSSQAPKLLFHYYDKDFNNEADTPDNFQSRRPNTSFCFLDIRSPGLGDTAMYLCATSGRQGGPAQPQHFGDGTRLSIL.

The V gene is TRBV3-1 (or the pseudogene TRBV3-2), the J gene TRBJ1-2; D is perhaps TRBD1 (5 bases). Looked up from germline, CDR1 is LGHDT and CDR2 is YNNKEL (reference sequence). This CDR3 is built from 13 residues. Trimming pared 1 base from V and 4 bases from J, leaving 7 bases between. CDR3 DNA: TGTGCCAGCAGCCAAGCCCAGGGCTATGGCTACACCTTC. This gives the protein CASSQAQGYGYTF.

In DNA form, the CDR3 reads TGCGCCAGCAGCCAAGGGCAGCGGGCTTCCTCTGGAAACACCATATATTTT. As protein: CASSQGQRASSGNTIYF. V and J are TRBV4-1 and TRBJ1-3, with D unclear. The length of the CDR3 is 17 residues. Looked up from germline, CDR1 is MGHRA and CDR2 is YSYEKL. Trimming left V 1 base short and J 0 bases short, with 13 bases between.

This chain uses TRBV11-2 with TRBJ2-2, with D possibly being TRBD2 (5 bases). The germline CDR1 and CDR2 sequences are SGHAT and FQNNGV. The CDR3 contains 15 residues. V shed 4 bases and J shed 2 bases, with 11 bases lying between them. DNA of the CDR3: TGTGCCAGCAGCTCCCTACGGGGAAACACCGGGGAGCTGTTTTTT. Translating it yields CASSSLRGNTGELFF.

This clone was recorded once. The chain links TRBV19 to TRBJ1-2; 8 bases fit TRBD1. V trimming: 9 bases; J trimming: 2 bases; junction bases outside the gene matches: 8. The CDR3 is made up of 14 amino acids. Germline-derived CDR1 and CDR2 are LNHDA and SQIVND (reference sequence). The CDR3: CASRTGGSNYGYTF. CDR3 bases: TGTGCCAGCCGAACAGGGGGATCCAACTATGGCTACACCTTC.

The chain uses TRBV11-2 and TRBJ2-1, with 9 bases fitting TRBD2. Germline CDR1 and CDR2: SGHAT and FQNNGV. Trimming took 5 bases from V and 4 from J; bases not matched to a gene: 9. The CDR3 is made up of 16 amino acids. The CDR3 bases are TGTGCCAGCAGCCTAAGACGACTAGCGGATTACAATGAGCAGTTCTTC. Amino acids: CASSLRRLADYNEQFF.

The chain employs TRBV12-3 or TRBV12-4 and TRBJ1-2, with unresolved D. V lost 1 base and J lost 3, with 6 bases in between. This CDR3 comprises 13 residues. The CDR3 DNA is TGTGCCAGCAGTTTAGAACAGTACTATGGCTACACCTTC. Its protein is CASSLEQYYGYTF.